This T cell receptor beta chain was sequenced for a study of CD8 T cells in Susac syndrome. RNA totalling about 0.5 to 1 ug underwent reverse transcription with random hexamers. TCRdb fed the immunoSEQ multiplex PCR reads into MiXCR, producing one record per CDR3 protein. The sample includes some 300,000 distinct CDR3 sequences, about 89% of them seen just once. Sequencing of TCR beta was performed on blood CD8+ T cells and on blood CD4+ T cells. Negative isolation yielded CD4+ and CD8+ T cells, and FACS enriched TEMRA cells. Trimming removed 6 bases from V and 8 bases from J, with 8 bases in between. The CDR3 consists of 11 residues. The V gene's germline CDR1 is SGHAT and CDR2 FQNNGV.

The sample consisted of CD8+ T cells from PBMCs. The sequence came from a human donor with multiple sclerosis. The rearrangement uses TRBV11-2 and TRBJ2-1; no reliable D call. The CDR3 protein is CASSLVDEQFF. As DNA, the CDR3 is TGTGCCAGCAGTTTGGTCGATGAGCAGTTCTTC.